Presented here are 2 T cell receptor beta chains from one specimen sequenced in a study of OX40 agonist ivuxolimab in advanced cancers. Sequenced by immunoSEQ multiplex PCR; TCRdb stores in-frame clones only, minus some. Of over 50,000 clones in the sample, about nine tenths were seen once. Material: CD4+ or CD8+ T cells sorted from blood, obtained in a trial of the OX40 agonist ivuxolimab. These receptors all come from an adult with an advanced solid tumor such as melanoma, head and neck, liver or kidney cancer.

This rearrangement joins TRBV27 to TRBJ2-7; TRBD2 matches at 8 bases. Trimming took 3 bases from V and 3 from J; bases not matched to a gene: 13. CDR3 length: 17 amino acids. From germline, CDR1 is MNHEY and CDR2 SMNVEV (reference sequence). Written as DNA, the CDR3 is TGTGCCAGCAGTTTCAGTCTAGCGGGCCAATTCGTCTACGAGCAGTACTTC. The encoded protein is CASSFSLAGQFVYEQYF.

The rearrangement uses TRBV6-6 and TRBJ2-7; tentatively, D is TRBD1 (5 bases). V shed 0 bases and J shed 2 bases, with 11 bases lying between them. This CDR3 contains 15 residues. CDR1 and CDR2 from the germline V gene are MNHNY and SVGAGI (reference sequence). CDR3 sequence reads: CASSYSSWTTYEQYF. CDR3 DNA sequence: TGTGCCAGCAGTTACTCGAGTTGGACAACCTACGAGCAGTACTTC.